The 5 T cell receptor beta chains presented below share a single source sample, sequenced in a study of neoadjuvant nivolumab and ipilimumab in lung cancer (dated by TCRdb to 2020 to 2021). The library was prepared using the immunoSEQ multiplex PCR assay. Held by TCRdb, this immuneACCESS table contains in-frame sequences only and omits some clones. Under half of the omission traces to an unresolved V gene where checked; the cause of the rest is unknown. The sample data list tens of thousands of clones, and 90% of these were observed just once. Roughly 4.5% of the sample comes from the top ten. The sample's time point, from its label and the paper: at surgical resection after neoadjuvant nivolumab +/- ipilimumab. The sample consisted of peripheral blood, taken after neoadjuvant nivolumab, alone or with ipilimumab, at or shortly before surgery. All receptors derive from an adult with non-small cell lung cancer.

This chain joins TRBV14 and TRBJ2-7, with 7 bases matching TRBD1. Germline CDR1 SGHDN, CDR2 FVKESK. Losses at the gene ends were 3 bases for V and 0 bases for J; bases not matched to a gene: 14. This CDR3 contains 18 residues. DNA of the CDR3: TGTGCCAGCAGCCACCCATATCCGGGACAGCGGAGCTCCTACGAGCAGTACTTC. Its protein product is CASSHPYPGQRSSYEQYF.

This sequence joins TRBV9 and TRBJ2-3; D is perhaps TRBD1 (5 bases). Germline V CDR1 and CDR2: SGDLS, YYNGEE. V gave up 3 bases and J gave up 6 bases, with 17 bases separating them. The CDR3 has 15 residues. CDR3 nucleotides: TGTGCCAGCAGCGAGGGGATTCTAGGCTCGGATACGCAGTATTTT. This gives the protein CASSEGILGSDTQYF.

This chain uses TRBV5-1 with TRBJ1-2; 12 bases align to TRBD1. CDR3 length: 16 residues. Unmatched junction bases numbered 6, after V lost 0 bases and J lost 6 bases. The germline CDR1 and CDR2 sequences are SGHRS and YFSETQ. CDR3 sequence reads: CASSLAPGQGANGYTF. The DNA of the CDR3 is TGCGCCAGCAGCTTGGCCCCGGGACAGGGGGCCAATGGCTACACCTTC. The whole variable domain, remainder taken from reference TRBV5-1 and TRBJ1-2, is KAGVTQTPRYLIKTRGQQVTLSCSPISGHRSVSWYQQTPGQGLQFLFEYFSETQRNKGNFPGRFSGRQFSNSRSEMNVSTLELGDSALYLCASSLAPGQGANGYTFGSGTRLTVV.

J is TRBJ1-6 and V is TRBV4-3; TRBD1 matches 9 bases. The CDR3 has 15 residues. V lost 1 base to trimming and J lost 9 bases; unmatched junction nucleotides: 4. CDR1 and CDR2 (germline): LGHNA, YSLEER. The CDR3 DNA sequence: TGCGCCAGCAGCCAAGGGGACAGGGAAGGTTCACCCCTCCACTTT. Protein product: CASSQGDREGSPLHF.

CDR3 in DNA: TGTGCCAGCAGCTTAGAAGGGACCTTTGGGGATGAGCAGTTCTTC. The encoded protein is CASSLEGTFGDEQFF. The V gene is TRBV7-8, the J gene TRBJ2-1; D is perhaps TRBD1 or TRBD2 (5 bases each). V lost 1 base, J lost 8 bases, and 15 bases lay in between. Germline CDR1 reads SGHVS; CDR2 reads FQNEAQ. The CDR3 covers 15 residues.